One sample yielded the 13 T cell receptor beta chains listed below, sequenced in a study of T cells expressing NK-cell markers. TCRdb reprocessed the 5' RACE reads and stores each CDR3 protein as one record, lacking DNA. This sample's table reports roughly 430,000 distinct CDR3 sequences. Sequenced sample: blood T cells: a sorted CD56 or NKG2C T cell subset, CD4+ or CD8+ T cells, or bulk PBMC T cells (not recorded which). Receptors were obtained from a woman between 18 and 70 years old in good health.

The chain has TRBV28 and TRBJ1-2; without DNA, the TCRdb call of TRBD1 cannot be checked. CDR3 length equals 14 residues. Per the germline V gene, CDR1 is MDHEN and CDR2 is SYDVKM. CDR3 protein: CASLLIQGSYGYTF.

The chain recombines TRBV29-1 with TRBJ2-7; TCRdb selects TRBD1, and the lack of DNA leaves this call unchecked. The CDR3 is 11 residues long. Germline V gene lookup returns CDR1 SQVTM and CDR2 ANQGSEA. This CDR3 is CSVRWGNEQYF.

The chain is built from TRBV7-2 and TRBJ2-1; TCRdb calls TRBD2, which cannot be checked without DNA. Germline V lookup: CDR1 SGHTA, CDR2 FQGNSA. This CDR3 comprises 17 residues. CDR3 sequence: CASSLAQLAGLFNEQFF.

This chain connects TRBV7-6 to TRBJ1-1; TCRdb proposes TRBD1, but this gene call is untestable without DNA. Germline CDR1 SGHVS, CDR2 FNYEAQ. The CDR3 sequence is 15 residues long. The CDR3 protein is CASSSGATGNTEAFF.

The chain couples TRBV20-1 to TRBJ2-3; as DNA is missing, the TRBD2 call by TCRdb cannot be tested. Germline-derived CDR1 and CDR2 are DFQATT and SNEGSKA (reference sequence). CDR3 length equals 16 residues. Here the CDR3 reads CSARGAGTSGTDTQYF.

The rearrangement joins TRBV20-1 to TRBJ1-4. This CDR3 comprises 11 residues. CDR1 and CDR2 from the germline V gene are DFQATT and SNEGSKA (reference sequence). CDR3: CSGQDAEKLFF.

The chain recombines TRBV12-3 or TRBV12-4 with TRBJ1-1. The CDR3 is 13 residues long. The CDR3 region is CASSLGQNTEAFF.

The chain is built from TRBV12-3 or TRBV12-4 and TRBJ2-7; TCRdb indicates TRBD2, and absent DNA this call remains unverified. The CDR3 extends over 14 amino acids. CDR3 loop: CASRPGLDSYEQYF.

The chain couples TRBV18 to TRBJ1-1. The CDR3 spans 13 residues. CDR1 KGHSH and CDR2 LQKENI come from the germline V gene. Here the CDR3 reads CASSPPTRAEAFF.

This chain connects TRBV6-2 or TRBV6-3 to TRBJ2-5; TCRdb outputs TRBD1, but without DNA this stays unchecked. The CDR3 runs to 17 residues. Germline assignment: CDR1 MNHEY and CDR2 SVGEGT. The chain's CDR3 is CASRTGLLARTQETQYF.

This chain uses TRBV7-2 with TRBJ1-4; TCRdb's D gene call, TRBD1, goes unchecked for lack of DNA. The CDR3 runs 14 residues. From germline, CDR1 is SGHTA and CDR2 FQGNSA. This CDR3 reads CASSLGPGSEKLFF.

This chain joins TRBV7-3 and TRBJ2-7. Germline CDR1 is SGHTA and CDR2 is FQGTGA. The length of the CDR3 is 12 residues. The chain's CDR3 is CASGQTRYEQYF.

The chain carries TRBV12-3 or TRBV12-4 and TRBJ2-1; TCRdb outputs TRBD2, but without DNA this stays unchecked. CDR3 size: 15 residues. This CDR3 reads CASSLGSGRVNEQFF.